What follows is one TCR beta chain and its context. Its antigen remains undetermined. Base-call qualities are not available, and no considerably larger clone is one nucleotide away. This specimen includes other DNA sequences encoding the same CDR3. The data were obtained in a study of cytomegalovirus exposure and HLA in healthy donors (dated by TCRdb to 2017 to 2019). Regarding the research as a whole: An earlier analysis of more than 550 of the donors reported approximately 300 Gb of sequence data and around 110 million unique TCR beta sequences obtained from about 170 million T cells. The number of donors typed differed by locus, with about 620-630 for A, B, C, DRB1 and DQB1, approximately 500 for DQA1, approximately 570 for DPA1, and approximately 470 for DPB1. The study used immunosequencing to profile the T cell repertoires of 670 or so subjects and linked those repertoires to cytomegalovirus serostatus. The study aimed to test whether cataloging public T cell receptors could reveal signatures of past pathogen exposure. Donor age, sex, ethnicity and CMV serostatus were collected together with the repertoire data. A later genetic analysis used genome-wide SNP genotypes for about 65% of the roughly 670 donors, treating that subset as a discovery cohort. The later analysis used no new phenotypic data to find candidate immune exposures, relying instead on TCR beta sequences and their occurrence across donors. Of the roughly 430 genotyped donors, 81% fell in the genetic ancestry cluster associated with self-reported Caucasian donors. To predict cytomegalovirus infection status, the study combined high-throughput TCR immunosequencing, statistical association of individual TCRs with disease status, and machine learning. Class I and class II HLA loci were covered by the typing at four-digit resolution. Along with the approximately 650-subject first cohort, a separate validation cohort of about 110 different subjects was used. Roughly 300 gigabases of sequencing data and around 85 million unique TCR sequences made up an early release that covered approximately 650 HLA-typed donors. In an earlier analysis of about 590 of the donors, high-throughput TCR beta sequencing was used to judge whether each TCR beta V gene segment behaved as functional or pseudogenic. Because of strong linkage in the cohort, a few DR-DQ haplotypes were treated as single units for association and clustering. All discovery cohort repertoires had been generated using a single sequencing platform. Across 398 genotyped donors of the cohort, an average of about 200,000 unique TCR beta nucleotide sequences per donor were sequenced, and approximately 17% of those sequences were non-productive. A later analysis re-examined previously published TCR beta repertoires from several hundred donors and added high-resolution HLA genotyping to investigate patterns of TCR occurrence.

The cohort was made up of roughly 670 healthy bone marrow donors. At the time of sampling, every cohort member was nominally healthy, though immune exposures that went unrecorded were likely present. The donor was CMV seropositive and belonged to the group of around 300 seropositive cohort members. Every donor gave a peripheral blood sample, and the peripheral blood mononuclear cells from that sample were used for TCR beta sequencing. The Qiagen DNeasy Blood Extraction Kit was used to extract genomic DNA from the blood cell samples. What the research found in general, with its limitations: A cluster of highly shared sequence variants was judged likely to be a technical artifact of the sequencing pipeline. Assigning TCR associations to individual alleles was difficult when HLA alleles, especially DR and DQ, strongly co-occurred. Cytomegalovirus status was reported to be diagnosed by the classifier with high specificity and sensitivity in both the original and validation cohorts. Because some donors lacked HLA typing at each locus, the association tests relied only on the typed subset. In vitro tests confirmed that a few of the cytomegalovirus-associated TCR beta chains recognize cytomegalovirus antigens. While some public TCRs were present in many individuals, most TCR sequences turned up only very rarely across donors. In a later analysis, most CMV-associated TCR beta chains were found to appear HLA-restricted, with HLA associations seemingly driven largely by CMV exposure. Linkage disequilibrium might explain the correlated functional status among segregating V segments, but an unknown experimental factor could not be excluded. The only immune exposure information available for the cohort was CMV serostatus. A total of 150 to 200 TCR beta chains were listed by the study as associated with cytomegalovirus. In an earlier analysis of approximately 600 of the donors, most TCR beta V segments were observed in productive rearrangements about 87% or about 30% of the time, broadly matching IMGT annotations. Compared with the 666-donor mean, donors in an Asian-associated ancestry cluster had fewer N-insertions in productive TCRs, according to a later genetic analysis. Several of the top co-occurrence clusters appeared to be linked to parvovirus B19, influenza, CMV and Epstein-Barr virus, according to a later analysis. Because counts were too low, 15 to 20 rarely observed V segments, including chromosome 9 orphons, were excluded from the earlier analysis of 500 to 700 of the donors. At a false discovery rate of 0.05, a later analysis linked fewer than 20,000 TCR beta sequences to specific HLA alleles. Some IMGT-functional V segments, including TRBV6-2 and TRBV6-3, could not be told apart with the 87-base-pair reads, so those segments were excluded. This cohort had only TCR beta chains sequenced, and the lack of alpha or paired-chain data limited which features could be detected. In a later analysis, the rate of TCR association differed among HLA loci, with DRB1 alleles having the most associated TCRs and HLA-C alleles having the fewest. The presence/absence analyses assumed that sequencing depth was roughly uniform across donors, and that assumption may not be true. An association between a missense DCLRE1C variant and V-gene and J-gene trimming of TCR beta chains was found in a later genetic analysis and replicated in an independent cohort. The authors suggested that the approach could potentially be generalized to other disease states and immunological phenotypes. A further reported finding was that TCR beta sequences accurately predicted the HLA-A and HLA-B alleles for most subjects in the first cohort. In a later analysis, HLA-associated TCR beta chains were found to be more clonally expanded and to have lower generation probabilities than equally common non-associated chains.

Looking up the germline V gene yields CDR1 MNHEY and CDR2 SVGAGI. There are 14 amino acids in the CDR3, from cysteine to phenylalanine inclusive. Left in the record is the CDR3 DNA by itself, 42 bases read in frame from the first base. Trimming accounts for 2 bases at V and 5 bases at J, while the number of junction bases matched to no gene is 4. Library preparation employed the immunoSEQ multiplex PCR assay. A mixture of 60 forward primers for TCR Vbeta segments and 13 reverse primers for TCR Jbeta segments was used in the multiplex PCR. The CDR3 region of rearranged TCR beta genes was amplified from genomic DNA with a multiplex PCR assay. On the Illumina HiSeq System, the amplified TCR beta libraries were sequenced as 87-base-pair reads. Per the original workflow: In a later analysis, tens of millions of unique TCR beta chains were counted across the 650 to 750 repertoires, and about 10 million of these chains were shared by at least two donors. A nearest-neighbor algorithm error-corrected the raw reads and collapsed the reads into unique sequences, merging closely related sequences to remove PCR and sequencing errors. V, D and J gene segments were assigned by aligning CDR3 sequences to IMGT reference sequences. For a sequence to be retained, a match of at least six nucleotides was required to both a V gene segment and a J gene segment. A rearrangement counted as productive if the CDR3 had no stop codons and remained in frame with V and J, and every other rearrangement counted as non-productive. CDR3 was defined according to IMGT convention as the region running from the second conserved V-encoded cysteine to the conserved J-encoded phenylalanine. In an earlier analysis of approximately 500 of the donors, sequences lacking an unambiguous match to a single V gene segment were excluded. In an earlier analysis of approximately 500 of the donors, a V segment was called functional when productive rearrangements were above 56.7%, and segregating when the standard deviation between donors exceeded 5%. A statistical classification framework was developed to diagnose cytomegalovirus status using the catalog of TCR beta chain sequences. In a later analysis, TCR nucleotide sequences were compared against IMGT/GENE-DB human TR gene sequences so that V and J genes could be assigned. Using the TCRdist pipeline, a later analysis assigned CDR3 sequences along with most-parsimonious VDJ recombination scenarios. In a later analysis, each TCR beta chain was defined by its CDR3 amino acid sequence together with its V-gene family, and reads lacking a unique V-gene family were excluded. As a way to deal with suspected cross-contamination and a sequencing artifact, a later analysis dropped approximately 590 nucleotide sequences that were highly shared and had low generation probability. A later analysis calculated a clonal expansion index for each public chain from normalized within-repertoire ranks of inferred template counts. A later analysis computed generation probabilities with a VDJ recombination model fitted to out-of-frame rearrangements, and checked the results against IGoR. A later analysis scored TCR-TCR, TCR-HLA and TCR-CMV co-occurrence with hypergeometric tests, applying a repertoire-size bias correction to TCR pairs. A later analysis estimated false discovery rates by permuting HLA or CMV assignments 20 times. In a later analysis, co-occurring TCRs were grouped using DBSCAN, with TCRdist sequence similarity added in when clustering inside HLA-allele-positive subsets. Repertoires with fewer than 30,000 or more than 120,000 public chains were left out of co-occurrence clustering, as were four to six repertoires with anomalous nucleotide sharing. This immuneACCESS table, as held by TCRdb, lists in-frame sequences with V and J called but not all clones. Of the missing ones, under half trace to an unresolved V gene in checked studies; the others have no known cause. V and J calls and clone size are as listed in that table; D and trimming were resolved from the DNA. In all, the sample holds 150,000 or so clones, and over 60% of those were seen once. 3% of the sample is in the top ten clones.

This receptor chain uses TRBV6-5 and TRBJ2-3, with 7 bases aligning to TRBD2. Specimen: PBMCs. The sequence was obtained from a man in his forties in good health and CMV-seropositive. The CDR3 loop reads CASSYRLAGDTQYF. The DNA sequence is as follows: TGTGCCAGCAGTTACCGACTAGCTGGAGATACGCAGTATTTT.